The sequence of this T cell receptor (beta chain) was determined in a study of blood T cell repertoires in COVID-19. Study in general: Samples came from the United States, Italy and Spain, spanning acute and convalescent COVID-19. In each case, the material was cDNA or gDNA derived from T cells, B-cell-depleted T cells, or PBMCs.

Authors' analysis steps: How many nucleated cells were present was estimated from reference gene primer amplification. This table comes from immunoSEQ multiplex PCR, and its TCRdb copy is limited to in-frame clones, with some not included. D and trimming come from the DNA, and the V and J calls and clone size come from that table. The table includes roughly 120,000 clones, around 80% detected once. Germline loops: CDR1 LNHDA, CDR2 SQIVND (reference sequence). There are 13 residues in the CDR3. Trimming left V 3 bases short and J 7 bases short, with 10 bases between. The material sequenced was peripheral blood. The chain has TRBV19 and TRBJ1-5, with D uncertain. The sequence derives from a woman aged 60-75 years with acute or convalescent COVID-19. In nucleotides, the CDR3 is TGTGCCAGTAGTATTTATTCTGTACAGCCCCAGCATTTT. It translates to CASSIYSVQPQHF. The variable domain in full, with the rest retrieved from reference TRBV19 and TRBJ1-5, is DGGITQSPKYLFRKEGQNVTLSCEQNLNHDAMYWYRQDPGQGLRLIYYSQIVNDFQKGDIAEGYSVSREKKESFPLTVTSAQKNPTAFYLCASSIYSVQPQHFGDGTRLSIL.